One sample yielded the 17 T cell receptor beta chains listed below, sequenced in a study of blood T cell repertoires in COVID-19. Profiling relied on immunoSEQ multiplex PCR, and the TCRdb table lists in-frame clones only, not all of them. This sample carries roughly 77,000 clones, about 90% of them seen once, and the ten largest clones take around 4.5%. The sample consisted of peripheral blood. The receptor set was obtained from a man aged 50 to 59 with active COVID-19.

This clone has only one observation. V is TRBV4-3 and J is TRBJ2-5, with a possible D match to TRBD2 (6 bases). The germline V gene encodes CDR1 LGHNA and CDR2 YSLEER. The CDR3 covers 15 residues. The ends were cut back, 1 base at V and 5 bases at J, with 14 bases in the middle. The CDR3 reads CASSQGRVEAETQYF. The DNA for the CDR3 is TGCGCCAGCAGCCAAGGGAGGGTTGAGGCGGAGACCCAGTACTTC.

The chain joins TRBV11-2 to TRBJ1-2; D remains ambiguous. This CDR3 is built from 15 residues. V was cut by 4 bases and J by 0 bases, with 12 bases left in between. CDR1 is SGHAT, CDR2 FQNNGV, per germline. Written as DNA, the CDR3 is TGTGCCAGCAGCTCGCAGATGCAGGCTAACTATGGCTACACCTTC. Its translation is CASSSQMQANYGYTF.

This rearrangement joins TRBV27 to TRBJ1-5, with D uncertain. The CDR3 has 15 amino acids. V was trimmed by 9 bases and J by 2 bases, leaving 17 bases between them. Per germline, CDR1 MNHEY and CDR2 SMNVEV (reference sequence). CDR3 residues: CASSLGVSGNQPQHF. For the CDR3, the DNA is TGTGCCAGTAGCCTCGGGGTCTCGGGCAATCAGCCCCAGCATTTT.

The rearrangement joins TRBV6-5 to TRBJ1-1; 7 bases map to TRBD1. V lost 2 bases, J lost 1 base, and 4 bases stayed unmatched. CDR3 length equals 15 residues. Germline V gives CDR1 MNHEY, CDR2 SVGAGI. CDR3 coding DNA: TGTGCCAGCAGTTACGGCGGGACAGCGAACACTGAAGCTTTCTTT. Its protein is CASSYGGTANTEAFF.

This chain links TRBV3-1 (or the pseudogene TRBV3-2) with TRBJ1-1; 8 bases align to TRBD1. Trimming at V came to 1 base and at J to 4 bases, leaving 11 bases not matched to a gene. Germline V gene sequence: CDR1 LGHDT, CDR2 YNNKEL (reference sequence). CDR3 length equals 17 residues. The CDR3 region is CASSQGSQGVGSTEAFF. The CDR3 coding sequence is TGTGCCAGCAGCCAAGGGTCACAGGGGGTCGGGAGCACTGAAGCTTTCTTT.

The J gene is TRBJ1-6, the V gene TRBV7-9; 8 bases are shared with TRBD1. The CDR3 has 16 amino acids. After removal of 1 base from V and 6 bases from J, the junction contained 5 bases not matched to a gene. Germline V CDR1 and CDR2: SEHNR, FQNEAQ (reference sequence). The CDR3 region is CASSLVDRGSNSPLHF. The CDR3 region has the DNA TGTGCCAGCAGCTTAGTCGACAGGGGCAGTAATTCACCCCTCCACTTT. Based on the CDR3 plus reference TRBV7-9 and TRBJ1-6, the full variable domain is DTGVSQNPRHKITKRGQNVTFRCDPISEHNRLYWYRQTLGQGPEFLTYFQNEAQLEKSRLLSDRFSAERPKGSFSTLEIQRTEQGDSAMYLCASSLVDRGSNSPLHFGNGTRLTVT.

The chain has TRBV15 and TRBJ2-3; D is undetermined. The CDR3 has 14 residues. V was shortened by 1 base and J by 6 bases, with 11 bases between the two germline ends. Germline-derived CDR1 and CDR2 are LNHNV and YYDKDF (reference sequence). The CDR3 region is CATSRVGPRDTQYF. For the CDR3, the DNA is TGTGCCACCAGCAGAGTGGGCCCCAGGGATACGCAGTATTTT.

The V and J genes are TRBV14 and TRBJ2-1, with 9 bases identical to TRBD2. Germline values: CDR1 SGHDN, CDR2 FVKESK. The V gene end was trimmed by 0 bases and the J gene end by 4 bases; junction bases not matched to a gene: 13. The CDR3 extends over 19 amino acids. The DNA of the CDR3 is TGTGCCAGCAGCCAAGAAGGGCTAGCGGGACCGGGGGTGTACAATGAGCAGTTCTTC. This gives the protein CASSQEGLAGPGVYNEQFF.

This CDR3 reads CASSHLGGALSSYNSPLHF. In DNA, the CDR3 is TGTGCCAGCAGCCACCTCGGCGGGGCCTTGAGCTCCTATAATTCACCCCTCCACTTT. The chain uses TRBV7-8 and TRBJ1-6; TRBD1 might be the D (5 bases). CDR1 and CDR2 from the germline V gene are SGHVS and FQNEAQ. The CDR3 runs 19 residues. Between the trimmed V and J ends, which lost 5 bases and 0 bases, there was a span of 20 bases.

This clone has a handful of counts. V gene TRBV5-1 combines with J gene TRBJ2-1; perhaps TRBD1 as D (6 bases). V lost 2 bases and J lost 0, with 9 bases in between. The CDR3 runs to 15 residues. The V gene's germline CDR1 is SGHRS and CDR2 YFSETQ. CDR3 sequence reads: CASSFDRSSYNEQFF. The CDR3 DNA reads TGCGCCAGCAGCTTTGACAGGAGCTCCTACAATGAGCAGTTCTTC.

V gene TRBV18 combines with J gene TRBJ2-7; D is possibly TRBD1 (6 bases). This CDR3 has 14 residues. V was trimmed by 5 bases and J by 0 bases, leaving 11 bases between them. Germline CDR1 reads KGHSH; CDR2 reads LQKENI. CDR3 loop: CASSGTGSSYEQYF. CDR3 bases: TGTGCCAGCTCAGGAACAGGGAGCTCCTACGAGCAGTACTTC.

J is TRBJ2-3 and V is TRBV28; tentative D call: TRBD2 (5 bases). Germline values: CDR1 MDHEN, CDR2 SYDVKM. V shed 7 bases and J shed 0 bases, with 14 bases lying between them. The CDR3 has 15 amino acids. CDR3 DNA: TGTGCCAGCACCCCGGGATTTGCTAGCACAGATACGCAGTATTTT. Translation gives CASTPGFASTDTQYF.

The chain joins TRBV19 to TRBJ2-2, with a tentative D call TRBD1 (6 bases). V was shortened by 5 bases and J by 4 bases, with 11 bases between the two germline ends. The CDR3 covers 14 residues. Per the germline V gene, CDR1 is LNHDA and CDR2 is SQIVND (reference sequence). The chain's CDR3 is CASSPNRVTGELFF. The CDR3 DNA reads TGTGCCAGTAGTCCGAACAGGGTCACCGGGGAGCTGTTTTTT.

The CDR3 loop reads CASSQYPPKLSGGYNEQFF. The CDR3 DNA reads TGTGCCAGCAGCCAATATCCCCCCAAGCTGAGCGGGGGGTACAATGAGCAGTTCTTC. The chain uses TRBV14 and TRBJ2-1; 9 bases line up with TRBD2. Germline trimming cut 2 bases from V and 4 bases from J; bases unmatched to any gene: 15. The CDR3 extends over 19 amino acids. The V gene's germline CDR1 is SGHDN and CDR2 FVKESK.

The J gene is TRBJ2-7, the V gene TRBV5-4; 9 positions agree with TRBD2. CDR1 is SGHNT and CDR2 is YYREEE in the germline V gene (reference sequence). This CDR3 spans 16 amino acids. V was pared by 3 bases and J by 5 bases, with 12 bases of the junction left unmatched. CDR3 amino acids: CASSSGLAGRLHEQYF. CDR3 sequence (DNA): TGTGCCAGCAGCTCGGGCCTAGCGGGACGGCTCCACGAGCAGTACTTC.

The genes are TRBV19 and TRBJ2-2; 8 nucleotides agree with TRBD2. V shed 6 bases and J 6 bases; nucleotides not matched to a gene: 3. Germline assignment: CDR1 LNHDA and CDR2 SQIVND (reference sequence). The CDR3 is 13 residues long. CDR3 sequence reads: CASSPGLAGELFF. The CDR3, as DNA: TGTGCCAGTAGCCCGGGACTAGCCGGGGAGCTGTTTTTT.

This chain joins TRBV2 and TRBJ1-5, with D unresolved. This CDR3 region has 13 residues. The germline gives CDR1 SNHLY, CDR2 FYNNEI. Trimming pared 5 bases from V and 7 bases from J, leaving 12 bases between. The CDR3 here is CASSWRVEQPQHF. CDR3 DNA sequence: TGTGCCAGCAGTTGGAGGGTCGAGCAGCCCCAGCATTTT.